The 17 T cell receptor beta chains below all came from one sample that was sequenced in a study of cytomegalovirus exposure and HLA in healthy donors (dated by TCRdb to about 2017). Libraries came from the immunoSEQ multiplex PCR assay. A mixture of 60 forward primers for TCR Vbeta segments and 13 reverse primers for TCR Jbeta segments was used in the multiplex PCR. What TCRdb holds here is the immuneACCESS table cut down to in-frame rearrangements. Part of the clones is not present; checked against another copy, under half of the missing clones reflect an unresolved V gene, and the others are unexplained. The sample profile shows some 120,000 clones; more than 75% of them were found once. The ten largest account for around 10% of the sample. Sequencing used PBMCs. The receptors come from a middle-aged woman in good health and CMV-seropositive.

The gene calls are TRBV7-8 and TRBJ1-5; D might be TRBD1 (6 bases). The CDR3 has 16 amino acids. V was pared by 5 bases and J by 4 bases, with 18 bases between. CDR1 and CDR2 from the germline V gene are SGHVS and FQNEAQ. CDR3 sequence reads: CASSPVEWGTNQPQHF. In DNA, the CDR3 is TGTGCCAGCAGCCCAGTGGAGTGGGGGACAAATCAGCCCCAGCATTTT.

The rearrangement uses TRBV4-2 and TRBJ1-5; perhaps TRBD1 as D (6 bases). With 1 base removed from V and 6 bases from J, the gap between germline ends came to 10 bases. The CDR3 has 14 amino acids. CDR1 is LGHNA and CDR2 is YNFKEQ in the germline V gene. Here the CDR3 reads CASSQVGAGQPQHF. The CDR3 DNA reads as TGTGCCAGCAGCCAAGTGGGGGCGGGTCAGCCCCAGCATTTT.

With respect to this clone: This sample also contains other DNA sequences that code for the same CDR3. J is TRBJ2-5 and V is TRBV5-1; 8 nucleotides agree with TRBD2. V gave up 1 base and J gave up 3 bases; unmatched junction bases: 2. CDR3 length: 14 residues. Germline values: CDR1 SGHRS, CDR2 YFSETQ. The CDR3: CASSLTSGKETQYF. The CDR3, as DNA: TGCGCCAGCAGCTTGACTAGCGGCAAAGAGACCCAGTACTTC.

V usage is TRBV18 and J usage is TRBJ1-1; a possible D gene is TRBD1 (5 bases). V gave up 6 bases and J gave up 0 bases, with 14 bases separating them. CDR3 length: 15 amino acids. Germline lookup yields CDR1 KGHSH and CDR2 LQKENI. The CDR3 region has the DNA TGTGCCAGCTCCTCTAGGACAAGTATGAACACTGAAGCTTTCTTT. As protein: CASSSRTSMNTEAFF. Drawing the rest from reference TRBV18 and TRBJ1-1, the complete variable domain is NAGVMQNPRHLVRRRGQEARLRCSPMKGHSHVYWYRQLPEEGLKFMVYLQKENIIDESGMPKERFSAEFPKEGPSILRIQQVVRGDSAAYFCASSSRTSMNTEAFFGQGTRLTVV.

This chain uses TRBV18 with TRBJ1-4; weak D call: TRBD1 (6 bases). This CDR3 spans 14 amino acids. CDR1 and CDR2 (germline): KGHSH, LQKENI. Deletions cut 10 bases from V and 4 bases from J, with 16 bases between. The CDR3 region is CATRGTDHNEKLFF. CDR3 coding DNA: TGTGCCACCAGGGGAACAGACCATAATGAAAAACTGTTTTTT.

The chain joins TRBV5-6 to TRBJ1-5, with 9 bases aligning to TRBD1. Germline V CDR1 and CDR2: SGHDT, YYEEEE. The ends lost 4 bases at V and 0 bases at J; junction bases unmatched: 5. The CDR3 contains 16 residues. This CDR3 is CASSPRTGASNQPQHF. The CDR3 DNA reads TGTGCCAGCAGCCCGAGGACAGGGGCTAGCAATCAGCCCCAGCATTTT.

J is TRBJ1-6 and V is TRBV30, with 7 positions matching TRBD1. CDR1 and CDR2 (germline): GTSNPN, SVGIG (reference sequence). With V trimmed by 4 bases and J by 10 bases, 7 bases remained unmatched. CDR3 length: 13 amino acids. The CDR3 region is CAWTNRGGSPLHF. As DNA, the CDR3 is TGTGCCTGGACTAACAGGGGAGGCTCACCCCTCCACTTT.

The V and J genes are TRBV5-4 and TRBJ2-3, with 11 bases identical to TRBD2. The CDR3 consists of 16 residues. With 3 bases clipped from V and 2 bases from J, the junction kept 5 bases outside the gene matches. From germline, CDR1 is SGHNT and CDR2 YYREEE (reference sequence). The CDR3 sequence: CASSSIAGGPTDTQYF. As DNA, the CDR3 is TGTGCCAGCAGCTCGATAGCGGGGGGGCCCACAGATACGCAGTATTTT.

The rearrangement joins TRBV27 to TRBJ2-1; TRBD2 might be the D (6 bases). The CDR3 covers 13 residues. From germline, CDR1 is MNHEY and CDR2 SMNVEV (reference sequence). The V gene lost 5 bases and the J gene lost 7 bases, with 12 bases spanning the gap. The CDR3: CASSPGGWNEQFF. Written as DNA, the CDR3 is TGTGCCAGCAGTCCCGGGGGTTGGAATGAGCAGTTCTTC.

This sequence joins TRBV7-9 and TRBJ2-7; maybe TRBD1 (6 bases). The CDR3 runs to 14 residues. V lost 5 bases and J lost 6, with 17 bases in between. Germline CDR1 SEHNR, CDR2 FQNEAQ (reference sequence). In DNA form, the CDR3 reads TGTGCCAGCAGCCCTATGGGGGCGCGGAGCGAGCAGTACTTC. Translated: CASSPMGARSEQYF.

The V gene is TRBV5-1, the J gene TRBJ1-5; 9 nucleotides line up with TRBD1. The CDR3 extends over 13 amino acids. J was trimmed by 7 bases and V by 4 bases; bases with no gene match: 3. CDR1 SGHRS and CDR2 YFSETQ come from the germline V gene. The CDR3 here is CASSQGQGQPQHF. The CDR3 nucleotides read TGCGCCAGCAGCCAGGGACAGGGCCAGCCCCAGCATTTT.

In this sample, this clone turned up once. The CDR3 here is CASSLTAPKGETQYF. The DNA for the CDR3 is TGCGCCAGCAGCCTAACAGCCCCCAAAGGCGAGACCCAGTACTTC. V gene TRBV4-1 combines with J gene TRBJ2-5; no clear D gene. Germline values: CDR1 MGHRA, CDR2 YSYEKL. V lost 4 bases and J 5 bases, leaving 17 bases between the germline ends. This CDR3 has 15 amino acids.

The V call is TRBV6-5, the J call TRBJ2-1; D uncertain. This CDR3 is built from 13 residues. Germline loops: CDR1 MNHEY, CDR2 SVGAGI. V gave up 1 base and J gave up 5 bases, with 6 bases separating them. This chain's CDR3 is CASSYYRDNEQFF. The CDR3 DNA sequence: TGTGCCAGCAGTTACTATCGGGACAATGAGCAGTTCTTC.

This clone came up once. This chain links TRBV19 with TRBJ1-1; D is possibly TRBD1 (6 bases). The CDR3 runs 15 residues. Germline CDR1 and CDR2: LNHDA and SQIVND (reference sequence). Trimming pared 4 bases from V and 1 base from J, leaving 13 bases between. CDR3 sequence: CASSTAGEGNTEAFF. The CDR3 coding sequence is TGTGCCAGTAGTACCGCAGGGGAGGGGAACACTGAAGCTTTCTTT.

The rearrangement joins TRBV6-1 to TRBJ1-5; D remains ambiguous. Germline CDR1 is MNHNS and CDR2 is SASEGT. This CDR3 is built from 13 residues. The ends were cut back, 6 bases at V and 4 bases at J, with 10 bases in the middle. CDR3 residues: CASSDTGNQPQHF. CDR3 nucleotides: TGTGCCAGCAGCGACACTGGAAATCAGCCCCAGCATTTT.

The V call is TRBV6-1, the J call TRBJ2-7; 7 bases fit TRBD2. V lost 2 bases, J lost 4 bases, and 14 bases stayed unmatched. The CDR3 extends over 17 amino acids. CDR1 MNHNS and CDR2 SASEGT come from the germline V gene. In DNA form, the CDR3 reads TGTGCCAGCAGTGAAATCGGGGGGAGACTTCTGGGGTACGAGCAGTACTTC. This encodes CASSEIGGRLLGYEQYF.

The rearrangement joins TRBV9 to TRBJ1-4, with a tentative D call TRBD1 (6 bases). From germline, CDR1 is SGDLS and CDR2 YYNGEE. V shed 3 bases and J shed 0 bases, with 18 bases lying between them. The CDR3 length is 18 residues. CDR3: CASSGPLDRSTTNEKLFF. CDR3 DNA: TGTGCCAGCAGCGGACCTCTGGACAGATCAACAACTAATGAAAAACTGTTTTTT.